This T cell receptor (beta chain) was documented in a study of metastatic and nonmetastatic thyroid tumors. Study-level information: Repertoires were compared across blood and tumor or nodule tissue from malignant and benign thyroid patients. Findings and caveats of the study: Within blood and tumor, benign nodules reportedly had significantly lower TCR beta diversity than malignant thyroid tumors did.

Per germline, CDR1 MNHEY and CDR2 SVGEGT. The length of the CDR3 is 18 residues. The authors' processing: A classifier of distant metastasis in papillary thyroid cancer was built from CDR3 differences (across clinicopathological groups). With MiXCR, TCRdb called clones anew from the PCR reads. These V and J calls are TCRdb output, not the study's own analysis. The sample has approximately 40,000 clones; 25% to 35% are singletons. No treatment had been given to any patient before thyroid surgery. About this clone itself: Its matching antigen is unknown. The germline gene is not matched at one end of the junction; a read error may be the cause.

The receptor was isolated from a male donor with papillary thyroid cancer or a benign thyroid nodule (not recorded which). Some clones in this sample may be carry-over from other donors' samples. V is TRBV6-2 or TRBV6-3 and J is TRBJ1-6; D is perhaps TRBD1 (5 bases). The specimen sequenced was blood. CDR3 nucleotide sequence: TGTGCCAGCAGTCTTAGGGGTACCCTCCGCTCCTATAATTCACACATCAACTTT. It translates to CASSLRGTLRSYNSHINF.